A single count supports the clone carrying this TCR beta chain. Its antigen remains unidentified. CDR3 length: 16 amino acids. The J segment lost 0 bases and the V segment lost 3 bases, leaving 6 bases of the junction unmatched. Per the germline V gene, CDR1 is MNHNS and CDR2 is SASEGT. This entry comes from a study of STAT5B mutations in CD4+ large granular lymphocyte leukemia. As for the study in general: Healthy donors showed HLA-associated enrichment of the CDR3 'QG' motif. Points from the study as a whole: The CD4+ versus CD8+ T-LGLL clonality difference may reflect limited sample size.

Original analysis: The detection floor for productive clonotype frequency was 2.59 x 10-5. TCRdb keeps only in-frame clones here, not all; method: immunoSEQ multiplex PCR. Clone size and the V and J calls come from that table; the DNA yielded D and trimming. The repertoire holds some 30,000 clones, with roughly 70% as singletons. The specimen sequenced was CD4+ T cells from blood buffy coats. The TCR comes from a human donor in good health. V and J are TRBV6-1 and TRBJ1-1, with 8 positions matching TRBD1. CDR3 region: CASSERTGPLNTEAFF. CDR3 DNA sequence: TGTGCCAGCAGTGAGAGGACAGGGCCGCTGAACACTGAAGCTTTCTTT.